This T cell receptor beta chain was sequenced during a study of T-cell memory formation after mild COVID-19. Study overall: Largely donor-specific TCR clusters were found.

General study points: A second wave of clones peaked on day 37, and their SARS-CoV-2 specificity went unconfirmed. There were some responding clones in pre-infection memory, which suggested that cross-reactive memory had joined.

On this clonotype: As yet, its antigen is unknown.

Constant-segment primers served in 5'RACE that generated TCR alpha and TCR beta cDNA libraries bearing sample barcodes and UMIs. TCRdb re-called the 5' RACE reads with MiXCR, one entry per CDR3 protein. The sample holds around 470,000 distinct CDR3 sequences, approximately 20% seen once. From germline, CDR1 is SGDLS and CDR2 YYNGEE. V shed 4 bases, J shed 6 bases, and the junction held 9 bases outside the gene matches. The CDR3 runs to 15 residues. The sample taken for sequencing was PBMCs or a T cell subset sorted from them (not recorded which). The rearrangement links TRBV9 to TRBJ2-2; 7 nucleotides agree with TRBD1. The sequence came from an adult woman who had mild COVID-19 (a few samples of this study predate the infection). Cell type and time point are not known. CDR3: CASSLGRQGAGELFF. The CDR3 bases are TGTGCCAGCAGCTTAGGACGACAGGGCGCCGGGGAGCTGTTTTTT. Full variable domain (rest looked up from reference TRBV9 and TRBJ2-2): DSGVTQTPKHLITATGQRVTLRCSPRSGDLSVYWYQQSLDQGLQFLIQYYNGEERAKGNILERFSAQQFPDLHSELNLSSLELGDSALYFCASSLGRQGAGELFFGEGSRLTVL.